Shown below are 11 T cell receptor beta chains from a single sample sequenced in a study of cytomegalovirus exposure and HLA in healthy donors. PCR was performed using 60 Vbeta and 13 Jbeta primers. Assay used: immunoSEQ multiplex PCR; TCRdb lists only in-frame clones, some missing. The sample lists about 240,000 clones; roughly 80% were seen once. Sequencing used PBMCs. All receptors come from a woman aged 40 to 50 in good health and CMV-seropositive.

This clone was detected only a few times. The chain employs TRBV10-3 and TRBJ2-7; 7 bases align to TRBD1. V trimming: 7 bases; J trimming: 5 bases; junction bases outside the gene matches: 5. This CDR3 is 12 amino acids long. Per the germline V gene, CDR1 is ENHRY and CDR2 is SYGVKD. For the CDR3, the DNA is TGTGCCATCACTACCGACAGGGACGAGCAGTACTTC. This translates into CAITTDRDEQYF.

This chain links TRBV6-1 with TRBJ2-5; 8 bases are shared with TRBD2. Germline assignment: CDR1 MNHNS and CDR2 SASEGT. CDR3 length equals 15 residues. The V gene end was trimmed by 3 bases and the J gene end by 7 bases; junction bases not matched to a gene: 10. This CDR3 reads CASSESGGWGGTQYF. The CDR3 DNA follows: TGTGCCAGCAGTGAGAGCGGGGGCTGGGGGGGGACCCAGTACTTC.

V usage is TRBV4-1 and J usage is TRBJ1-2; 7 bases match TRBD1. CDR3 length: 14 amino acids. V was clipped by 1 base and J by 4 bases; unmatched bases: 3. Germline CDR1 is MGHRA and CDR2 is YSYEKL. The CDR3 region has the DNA TGCGCCAGCAGCCAAGGGGACAGTTCCTATGGCTACACCTTC. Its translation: CASSQGDSSYGYTF.

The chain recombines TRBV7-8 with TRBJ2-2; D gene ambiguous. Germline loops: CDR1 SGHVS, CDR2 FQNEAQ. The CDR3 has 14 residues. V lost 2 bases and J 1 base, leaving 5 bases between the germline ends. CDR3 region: CASSLLQNTGELFF. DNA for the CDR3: TGTGCCAGCAGCTTATTACAGAACACCGGGGAGCTGTTTTTT.

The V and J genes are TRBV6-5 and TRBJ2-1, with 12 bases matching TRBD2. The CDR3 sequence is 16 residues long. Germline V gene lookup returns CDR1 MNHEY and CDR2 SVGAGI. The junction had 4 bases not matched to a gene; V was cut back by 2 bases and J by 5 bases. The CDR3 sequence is CASSYTGLAGHNEQFF. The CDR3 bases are TGTGCCAGCAGTTACACAGGACTAGCGGGACACAATGAGCAGTTCTTC.

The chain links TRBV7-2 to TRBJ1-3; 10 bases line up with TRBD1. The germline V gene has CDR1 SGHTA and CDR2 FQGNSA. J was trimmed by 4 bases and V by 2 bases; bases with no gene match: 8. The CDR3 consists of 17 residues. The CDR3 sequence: CASSLYVTGGAGNTIYF. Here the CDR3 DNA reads TGTGCCAGCAGCTTATACGTGACAGGGGGCGCCGGAAACACCATATATTTT.

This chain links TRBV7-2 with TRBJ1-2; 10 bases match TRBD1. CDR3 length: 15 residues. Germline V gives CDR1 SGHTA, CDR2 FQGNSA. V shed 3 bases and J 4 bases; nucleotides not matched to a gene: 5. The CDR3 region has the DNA TGTGCCAGCAGCTTTTCCCGGACAGGGGGCTATGGCTACACCTTC. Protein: CASSFSRTGGYGYTF.

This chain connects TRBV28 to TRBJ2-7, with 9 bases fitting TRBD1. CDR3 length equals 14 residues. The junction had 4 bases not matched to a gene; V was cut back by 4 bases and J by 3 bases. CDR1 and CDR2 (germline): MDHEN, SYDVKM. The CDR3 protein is CASSYRTGVYEQYF. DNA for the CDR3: TGTGCCAGCAGTTACCGGACAGGGGTCTACGAGCAGTACTTC.

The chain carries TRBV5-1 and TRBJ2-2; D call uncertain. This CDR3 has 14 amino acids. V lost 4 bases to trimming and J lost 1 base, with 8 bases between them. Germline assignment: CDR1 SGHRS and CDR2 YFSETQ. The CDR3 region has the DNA TGCGCCAGCAGCCCAGTACAGAACACCGGGGAGCTGTTTTTT. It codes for CASSPVQNTGELFF. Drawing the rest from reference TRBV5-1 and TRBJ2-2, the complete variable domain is KAGVTQTPRYLIKTRGQQVTLSCSPISGHRSVSWYQQTPGQGLQFLFEYFSETQRNKGNFPGRFSGRQFSNSRSEMNVSTLELGDSALYLCASSPVQNTGELFFGEGSRLTVL.

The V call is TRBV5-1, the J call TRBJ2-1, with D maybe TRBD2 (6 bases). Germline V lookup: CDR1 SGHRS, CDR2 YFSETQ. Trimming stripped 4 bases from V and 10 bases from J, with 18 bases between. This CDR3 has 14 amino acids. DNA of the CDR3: TGCGCCAGCAGCCCCGAGGGGAGGCACTACGAGCAGTTCTTC. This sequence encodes CASSPEGRHYEQFF.

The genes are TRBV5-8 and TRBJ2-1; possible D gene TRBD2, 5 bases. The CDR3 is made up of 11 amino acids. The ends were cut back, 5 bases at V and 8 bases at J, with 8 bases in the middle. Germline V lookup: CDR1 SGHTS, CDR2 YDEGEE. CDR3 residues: CASRSSYEQFF. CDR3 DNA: TGTGCCAGCAGATCTAGCTATGAGCAGTTCTTC.